Listed below are T cell receptor beta chains from one sample, sequenced in a study of blood T cell repertoires in COVID-19. Some clones are missing from TCRdb's copy, which holds only in-frame ones; the method was immunoSEQ multiplex PCR. The profile covers roughly 200,000 clones, with 80% to 90% appearing a single time and approximately 4% taken by the ten largest. Sequencing used PBMCs or T cells enriched from blood (not recorded which). Receptor source: a woman in her 30s who had been exposed to COVID-19. Both conserved end residues are part of each CDR3. D genes are given only for firm matches. Size tells how often a clone was seen (once, few, many) or the class of an expanded clone, and some rows leave it out.

CDR3 length: 14; clone size: -; V gene: TRBV11-2; D gene: -; J gene: TRBJ2-1; CDR3 protein: CASSLVGAHNEQFF; CDR3 DNA: TGTGCCAGCAGCTTAGTAGGGGCGCACAATGAGCAGTTCTTC
CDR3 length: 14; clone size: -; V gene: TRBV6-5; D gene: TRBD1; J gene: TRBJ2-2; CDR3 protein: CASRGTGGTGELFF; CDR3 DNA: TGTGCCAGCAGGGGGACAGGGGGCACCGGGGAGCTGTTTTTT
CDR3 length: 14; clone size: -; V gene: TRBV5-6; D gene: TRBD1; J gene: TRBJ1-2; CDR3 protein: CASSRKGAGYGYTF; CDR3 DNA: TGTGCCAGCAGCAGGAAGGGGGCAGGTTATGGCTACACCTTC
CDR3 length: 14; clone size: -; V gene: TRBV5-5; D gene: TRBD1; J gene: TRBJ2-7; CDR3 protein: CASSWDRALNEQYF; CDR3 DNA: TGTGCCAGCAGCTGGGACAGGGCTTTAAACGAGCAGTACTTC
CDR3 length: 16; clone size: -; V gene: TRBV6-5; D gene: TRBD1; J gene: TRBJ2-1; CDR3 protein: CASSYGLTGVYNEQFF; CDR3 DNA: TGTGCCAGCAGTTATGGTTTGACAGGGGTCTACAATGAGCAGTTCTTC
CDR3 length: 16; clone size: -; V gene: TRBV3-1/TRBV3-2; D gene: TRBD1; J gene: TRBJ1-6; CDR3 protein: CASSQNPGQGNSPLHF; CDR3 DNA: TGTGCCAGCAGCCAGAACCCGGGACAGGGTAATTCACCCCTCCACTTT
CDR3 length: 11; clone size: -; V gene: TRBV6-5; D gene: -; J gene: TRBJ2-7; CDR3 protein: CAGRGGYEQYF; CDR3 DNA: TGTGCCGGAAGGGGGGGGTACGAGCAGTACTTC
CDR3 length: 16; clone size: many; V gene: TRBV4-1; D gene: TRBD1; J gene: TRBJ1-1; CDR3 protein: CASSQVLDRDNTEAFF; CDR3 DNA: TGCGCCAGCAGCCAAGTTTTGGACAGGGACAACACTGAAGCTTTCTTT
CDR3 length: 15; clone size: -; V gene: TRBV5-1; D gene: TRBD2; J gene: TRBJ2-5; CDR3 protein: CASSQLTSGEGGQYF; CDR3 DNA: TGCGCCAGCAGCCAACTGACTAGCGGGGAGGGAGGCCAGTACTTC
CDR3 length: 18; clone size: -; V gene: TRBV12-5; D gene: TRBD1; J gene: TRBJ2-1; CDR3 protein: CASAPDRGLQKINNEQFF; CDR3 DNA: TGTGCTAGTGCCCCGGACAGGGGGCTCCAAAAGATAAACAATGAGCAGTTCTTC
CDR3 length: 14; clone size: -; V gene: TRBV7-9; D gene: -; J gene: TRBJ1-1; CDR3 protein: CASSLRGENTEAFF; CDR3 DNA: TGTGCCAGCAGCCTCAGGGGAGAGAACACTGAAGCTTTCTTT
CDR3 length: 12; clone size: -; V gene: TRBV21-1; D gene: -; J gene: TRBJ2-1; CDR3 protein: CASTALGLHEFF; CDR3 DNA: TGTGCCAGCACCGCCTTGGGACTCCACGAGTTCTTC
CDR3 length: 17; clone size: -; V gene: TRBV19; D gene: -; J gene: TRBJ1-5; CDR3 protein: CASSISRDSLSGQPQHF; CDR3 DNA: TGTGCCAGTAGTATCAGCAGGGACTCTTTGTCCGGGCAGCCCCAGCATTTT
CDR3 length: 15; clone size: once; V gene: TRBV2; D gene: TRBD2; J gene: TRBJ2-3; CDR3 protein: CASSEGGGGTDTQYF; CDR3 DNA: TGTGCCAGCAGTGAAGGAGGCGGGGGGACAGATACGCAGTATTTT
CDR3 length: 16; clone size: -; V gene: TRBV3-1/TRBV3-2; D gene: -; J gene: TRBJ2-7; CDR3 protein: CASSPSEGALPGEQYF; CDR3 DNA: TGTGCCAGCAGTCCTTCCGAAGGGGCCCTTCCGGGCGAGCAGTACTTC
CDR3 length: 18; clone size: -; V gene: TRBV5-1; D gene: TRBD2; J gene: TRBJ2-3; CDR3 protein: CASSLAASGGQGTDTQYF; CDR3 DNA: TGCGCCAGCAGCTTGGCTGCTAGCGGGGGGCAGGGCACAGATACGCAGTATTTT
CDR3 length: 12; clone size: -; V gene: TRBV5-5; D gene: -; J gene: TRBJ2-1; CDR3 protein: CASSTSRDEQFF; CDR3 DNA: TGTGCCAGCAGCACTAGTCGGGATGAGCAGTTCTTC
CDR3 length: 15; clone size: -; V gene: TRBV28; D gene: -; J gene: TRBJ1-4; CDR3 protein: CASSLADAQGEKLFF; CDR3 DNA: TGTGCCAGCAGCCTAGCCGACGCCCAGGGGGAAAAACTGTTTTTT
CDR3 length: 15; clone size: -; V gene: TRBV10-3; D gene: TRBD2; J gene: TRBJ2-3; CDR3 protein: CASQRGGLGTDTQYF; CDR3 DNA: TGTGCCAGCCAGCGGGGGGGCCTTGGCACAGATACGCAGTATTTT
CDR3 length: 14; clone size: -; V gene: TRBV7-3; D gene: TRBD1; J gene: TRBJ1-6; CDR3 protein: CASSLIGGSSPLHF; CDR3 DNA: TGTGCCAGCAGCTTAATAGGGGGCAGTTCACCCCTCCACTTT
CDR3 length: 13; clone size: once; V gene: TRBV6-8; D gene: TRBD1; J gene: TRBJ1-5; CDR3 protein: CASSQGALQPQHF; CDR3 DNA: TGTGCCAGCAGTCAGGGGGCCTTGCAGCCCCAGCATTTT
CDR3 length: 14; clone size: -; V gene: TRBV24-1; D gene: -; J gene: TRBJ2-3; CDR3 protein: CATSPTGSGDTQYF; CDR3 DNA: TGTGCCACCAGCCCGACAGGATCCGGAGATACGCAGTATTTT
CDR3 length: 17; clone size: -; V gene: TRBV15; D gene: -; J gene: TRBJ1-1; CDR3 protein: CATRGRGRHGMNTEAFF; CDR3 DNA: TGTGCCACCAGGGGACGCGGGAGGCATGGCATGAACACTGAAGCTTTCTTT
CDR3 length: 12; clone size: -; V gene: TRBV11-2; D gene: -; J gene: TRBJ1-2; CDR3 protein: CASSLQGYGYTF; CDR3 DNA: TGTGCCAGCAGCTTACAGGGTTATGGCTACACCTTC
CDR3 length: 17; clone size: -; V gene: TRBV14; D gene: -; J gene: TRBJ2-5; CDR3 protein: CASSQGRPTAYQETQYF; CDR3 DNA: TGTGCCAGCAGCCAAGGGCGGCCGACCGCGTACCAAGAGACCCAGTACTTC
CDR3 length: 15; clone size: -; V gene: TRBV3-1/TRBV3-2; D gene: -; J gene: TRBJ1-1; CDR3 protein: CASSQAGTLNTEAFF; CDR3 DNA: TGTGCCAGCAGCCAAGCCGGGACACTGAACACTGAAGCTTTCTTT
CDR3 length: 14; clone size: -; V gene: TRBV6-5; D gene: -; J gene: TRBJ1-2; CDR3 protein: CASSSKAGRSVYTF; CDR3 DNA: TGTGCCAGCAGCTCAAAGGCGGGGCGTAGTGTCTACACCTTC
CDR3 length: 16; clone size: few; V gene: TRBV11-2; D gene: TRBD1; J gene: TRBJ1-4; CDR3 protein: CASSPRPGQGHEKLFF; CDR3 DNA: TGTGCCAGCAGCCCACGGCCGGGACAGGGACATGAAAAACTGTTTTTT
CDR3 length: 14; clone size: -; V gene: TRBV2; D gene: -; J gene: TRBJ1-4; CDR3 protein: CASRRGQANEKLFF; CDR3 DNA: TGTGCCAGCAGGCGGGGGCAGGCTAATGAAAAACTGTTTTTT
CDR3 length: 13; clone size: -; V gene: TRBV21-1; D gene: -; J gene: TRBJ1-5; CDR3 protein: CASRDRLNQPQHF; CDR3 DNA: TGTGCCAGCAGGGACAGACTAAATCAGCCCCAGCATTTT
CDR3 length: 14; clone size: -; V gene: TRBV7-2; D gene: -; J gene: TRBJ1-1; CDR3 protein: CASSLARADTEAFF; CDR3 DNA: TGTGCCAGCAGCTTAGCCCGAGCGGACACTGAAGCTTTCTTT
CDR3 length: 17; clone size: -; V gene: TRBV23-1; D gene: TRBD1; J gene: TRBJ1-2; CDR3 protein: CASGRWGGRDRENGYTF; CDR3 DNA: TGCGCCAGCGGACGATGGGGAGGGCGGGACAGGGAAAATGGCTACACCTTC
CDR3 length: 13; clone size: -; V gene: TRBV7-6; D gene: -; J gene: TRBJ1-1; CDR3 protein: CASRSTGNTEAFF; CDR3 DNA: TGTGCCAGCAGGTCTACCGGGAACACTGAAGCTTTCTTT
CDR3 length: 10; clone size: -; V gene: TRBV20-1; D gene: -; J gene: TRBJ1-2; CDR3 protein: CSATNYGYTF; CDR3 DNA: TGCAGTGCTACGAACTATGGCTACACCTTC
CDR3 length: 15; clone size: -; V gene: TRBV2; D gene: -; J gene: TRBJ2-1; CDR3 protein: CASSPRSLLHLEQFF; CDR3 DNA: TGTGCCAGCAGCCCTCGATCTCTCTTACATCTTGAGCAGTTCTTC
CDR3 length: 16; clone size: -; V gene: TRBV2; D gene: -; J gene: TRBJ1-5; CDR3 protein: CASSEGRPSGNQPQHF; CDR3 DNA: TGTGCCAGCAGTGAGGGCAGGCCCTCGGGCAATCAGCCCCAGCATTTT
CDR3 length: 14; clone size: -; V gene: TRBV6-5; D gene: TRBD1; J gene: TRBJ1-6; CDR3 protein: CASSSQGGNSPLHF; CDR3 DNA: TGTGCCAGCAGTTCTCAGGGGGGTAATTCACCCCTCCACTTT
CDR3 length: 16; clone size: once; V gene: TRBV6-1; D gene: -; J gene: TRBJ2-7; CDR3 protein: CASSERRPGGGYEQYF; CDR3 DNA: TGTGCCAGCAGCGAACGCAGGCCGGGCGGAGGCTACGAGCAGTACTTC
CDR3 length: 16; clone size: -; V gene: TRBV7-2; D gene: TRBD1; J gene: TRBJ1-4; CDR3 protein: CASSAIGTGELEKLFF; CDR3 DNA: TGTGCCAGCAGCGCAATAGGGACAGGGGAGCTGGAAAAACTGTTTTTT
CDR3 length: 15; clone size: once; V gene: TRBV11-2; D gene: -; J gene: TRBJ2-7; CDR3 protein: CASSLEGRGSYEQYF; CDR3 DNA: TGTGCCAGCAGCTTAGAAGGTAGGGGCTCCTACGAGCAGTACTTC
CDR3 length: 18; clone size: -; V gene: TRBV12-2; D gene: -; J gene: TRBJ1-6; CDR3 protein: CASRSRGEQGADNSPLHF; CDR3 DNA: TGTGCAAGTCGCTCTAGAGGGGAACAGGGGGCGGATAATTCACCCCTCCACTTT
CDR3 length: 14; clone size: -; V gene: TRBV19; D gene: TRBD1; J gene: TRBJ1-2; CDR3 protein: CASSRRDRDGGYTF; CDR3 DNA: TGTGCCAGTAGTCGCCGGGACAGGGATGGAGGCTACACCTTC